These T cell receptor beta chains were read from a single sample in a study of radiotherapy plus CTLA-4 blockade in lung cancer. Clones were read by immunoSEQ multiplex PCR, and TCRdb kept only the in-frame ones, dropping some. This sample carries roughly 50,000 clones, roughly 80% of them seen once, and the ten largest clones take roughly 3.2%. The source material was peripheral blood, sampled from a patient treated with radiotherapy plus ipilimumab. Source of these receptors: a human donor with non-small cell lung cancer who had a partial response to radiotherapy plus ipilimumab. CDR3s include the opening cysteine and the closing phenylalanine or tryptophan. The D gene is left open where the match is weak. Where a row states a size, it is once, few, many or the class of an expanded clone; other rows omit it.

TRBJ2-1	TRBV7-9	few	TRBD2	CASSPAGRDEQFF	TGTGCCAGCAGCCCAGCGGGGCGGGATGAGCAGTTCTTC
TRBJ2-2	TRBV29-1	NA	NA	CSVSAGTGELFF	TGCAGCGTGTCGGCAGGTACCGGGGAGCTGTTTTTT
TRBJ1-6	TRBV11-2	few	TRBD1	CASSFGTGGSPLHF	TGTGCCAGCAGCTTCGGGACAGGGGGATCACCCCTCCACTTT
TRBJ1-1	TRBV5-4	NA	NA	CASSLEAGVLTEAFF	TGTGCCAGCAGCTTGGAAGCAGGGGTCCTTACTGAAGCTTTCTTT
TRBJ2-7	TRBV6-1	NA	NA	CASELAYEQYF	TGTGCCAGTGAGCTCGCCTACGAGCAGTACTTC
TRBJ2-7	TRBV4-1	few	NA	CASSQGQAYEQYF	TGCGCCAGCAGCCAAGGCCAGGCCTACGAGCAGTACTTC
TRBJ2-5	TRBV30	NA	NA	CAWNTGSETQYF	TGTGCCTGGAATACAGGATCAGAGACCCAGTACTTC
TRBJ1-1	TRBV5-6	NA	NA	CASSVAGIGTEAFF	TGTGCCAGCAGCGTGGCGGGTATCGGCACTGAAGCTTTCTTT
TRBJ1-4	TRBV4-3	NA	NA	CASSQQRNEKLFF	TGCGCCAGCAGCCAACAGCGTAATGAAAAACTGTTTTTT
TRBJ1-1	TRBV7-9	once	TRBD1	CASSVKQGTEAFF	TGTGCCAGCAGCGTAAAACAGGGGACTGAAGCTTTCTTT
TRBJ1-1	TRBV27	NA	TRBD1	CASSFKGQGRSEAFF	TGTGCCAGCAGTTTTAAAGGACAGGGGCGTTCTGAAGCTTTCTTT
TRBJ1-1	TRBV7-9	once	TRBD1	CASSPDHRGPYTEAFF	TGTGCCAGCAGCCCCGATCACAGGGGTCCCTACACTGAAGCTTTCTTT
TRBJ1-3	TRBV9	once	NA	CASSALDSFSGNTIYF	TGTGCCAGCAGTGCCCTGGACTCTTTCTCTGGAAACACCATATATTTT
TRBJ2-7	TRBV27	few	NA	CASRRGPLSWEQYF	TGTGCCAGTCGGCGGGGGCCCTTATCTTGGGAGCAGTACTTC
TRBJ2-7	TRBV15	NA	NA	CATSRVRSGESYEQYF	TGTGCCACCAGCAGAGTTAGGTCGGGGGAGTCTTACGAGCAGTACTTC
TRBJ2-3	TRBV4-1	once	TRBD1	CASSQGADRGSADTQYF	TGCGCCAGCAGCCAAGGGGCCGACAGGGGGTCGGCAGATACGCAGTATTTT
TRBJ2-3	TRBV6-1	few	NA	CASRETVTDTQYF	TGTGCCAGCAGGGAGACAGTAACAGATACGCAGTATTTT
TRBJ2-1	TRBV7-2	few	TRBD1	CASSRDRPSSYNEQFF	TGTGCCAGCAGCCGGGACAGGCCCAGCTCCTACAATGAGCAGTTCTTC
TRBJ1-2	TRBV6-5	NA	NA	CASSYGQSRRGYTF	TGTGCCAGCAGTTACGGACAGTCCCGTCGAGGCTACACCTTC
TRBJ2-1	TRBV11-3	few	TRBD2	CASSLAGGAGYNEQFF	TGTGCCAGCAGCTTAGCCGGGGGGGCGGGGTACAATGAGCAGTTCTTC
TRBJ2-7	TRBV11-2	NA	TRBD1	CASGQGYYEQYF	TGTGCCAGCGGACAGGGGTACTACGAGCAGTACTTC
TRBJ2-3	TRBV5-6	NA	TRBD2	CASSLGWGSGGPDTQYF	TGTGCCAGCAGCTTGGGGTGGGGTAGCGGGGGCCCAGATACGCAGTATTTT
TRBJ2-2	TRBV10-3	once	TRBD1	CAISERDRSLTGELFF	TGTGCCATCAGTGAACGGGACAGGAGCTTGACCGGGGAGCTGTTTTTT
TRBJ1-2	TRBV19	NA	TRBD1	CASRDRGLDGYTF	TGTGCCAGCCGGGACAGGGGATTGGATGGCTACACCTTC
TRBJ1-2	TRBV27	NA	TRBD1	CASSNSGGFLGYTF	TGTGCCAGCAGCAACTCAGGGGGCTTTCTTGGCTACACCTTC
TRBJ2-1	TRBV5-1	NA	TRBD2	CASSPLSGRYNEQFF	TGCGCCAGCAGCCCCCTGAGCGGGAGATACAATGAGCAGTTCTTC
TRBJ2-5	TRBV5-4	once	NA	CASSLAPGQPETQYF	TGTGCCAGCAGCTTGGCCCCCGGACAACCAGAGACCCAGTACTTC
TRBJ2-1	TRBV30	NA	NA	CAWRKGQRAYNEQFF	TGTGCCTGGAGGAAGGGACAACGAGCTTACAATGAGCAGTTCTTC
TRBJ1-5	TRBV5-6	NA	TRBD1	CASSLGTGGSSNQPQHF	TGTGCCAGCAGCCTGGGGACAGGGGGATCTAGCAATCAGCCCCAGCATTTT
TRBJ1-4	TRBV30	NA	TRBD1	CAWTRQGFMVGEKLFF	TGTGCCTGGACTAGACAGGGTTTCATGGTTGGGGAAAAACTGTTTTTT
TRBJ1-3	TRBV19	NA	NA	CASSKQGSGNTIYF	TGTGCCAGTAGTAAACAGGGATCCGGAAACACCATATATTTT
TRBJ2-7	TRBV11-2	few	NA	CASSLGRSPTYEQYF	TGTGCCAGCAGCTTAGGTAGGAGCCCTACCTACGAGCAGTACTTC
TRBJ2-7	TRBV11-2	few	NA	CASSLDVREEQYF	TGTGCCAGCAGCTTAGATGTCAGGGAAGAGCAGTACTTC
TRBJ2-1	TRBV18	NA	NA	CASSRLGDEQFF	TGTGCCAGCTCGAGACTAGGGGATGAGCAGTTCTTC
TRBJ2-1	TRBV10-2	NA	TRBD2	CASSERLAGGNEQFF	TGCGCCAGCAGTGAGCGGCTAGCGGGGGGGAATGAGCAGTTCTTC
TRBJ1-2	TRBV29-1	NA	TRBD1	CSVSPGGTNYGYTF	TGCAGCGTTTCCCCAGGGGGCACTAACTATGGCTACACCTTC
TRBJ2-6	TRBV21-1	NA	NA	CASSKETAGANVLTF	TGTGCCAGCAGCAAAGAGACAGCTGGGGCCAACGTCCTGACTTTC
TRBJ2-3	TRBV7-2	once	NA	CASSLGVGGGSTQYF	TGTGCCAGCAGCTTAGGGGTTGGGGGAGGATCTACGCAGTATTTT
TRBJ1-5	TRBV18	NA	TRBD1	CASSPDRDQPQHF	TGTGCCAGCTCACCCGACAGGGATCAGCCCCAGCATTTT
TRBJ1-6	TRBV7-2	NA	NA	CASSLVSQINSPLHF	TGTGCCAGCAGCTTAGTCTCACAGATAAATTCACCCCTCCACTTT
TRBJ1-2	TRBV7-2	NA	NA	CASSLGVGGSLRGYTF	TGTGCCAGCAGCTTAGGTGTAGGGGGTAGTCTGAGGGGCTACACCTTC
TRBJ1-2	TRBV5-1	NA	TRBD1	CASSLAGRGDYGYTF	TGCGCCAGCAGCTTGGCAGGCAGGGGGGACTATGGCTACACCTTC
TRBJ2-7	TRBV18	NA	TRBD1	CASSRQGPYEQYF	TGTGCCAGCTCCCGACAGGGTCCCTACGAGCAGTACTTC
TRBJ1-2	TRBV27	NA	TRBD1	CASRSGTGVYGYTF	TGTGCCAGCAGGTCCGGGACAGGGGTGTATGGCTACACCTTC
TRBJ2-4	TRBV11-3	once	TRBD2	CASSLGTGGDIQYF	TGTGCCAGCAGCTTAGGGACCGGGGGGGACATTCAGTACTTC
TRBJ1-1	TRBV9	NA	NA	CASSVVIPPPGTLNTEAFF	TGTGCCAGCAGCGTAGTGATCCCTCCCCCAGGCACACTGAACACTGAAGCTTTCTTT
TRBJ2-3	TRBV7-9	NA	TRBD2	CASSLLRGGATDTQYF	TGTGCCAGCAGCCTCCTCCGCGGGGGTGCCACAGATACGCAGTATTTT
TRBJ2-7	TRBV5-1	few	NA	CASSQEGYEQYF	TGCGCCAGCAGCCAAGAGGGATACGAGCAGTACTTC
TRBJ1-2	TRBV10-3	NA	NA	CAISEPTQGFGYTF	TGTGCCATCAGTGAGCCAACCCAGGGGTTCGGCTACACCTTC
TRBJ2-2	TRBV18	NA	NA	CASSPFADRSTGELFF	TGTGCCAGCTCACCTTTCGCTGACAGGTCCACCGGGGAGCTGTTTTTT
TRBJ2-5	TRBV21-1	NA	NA	CASSKGRSPTGIQETQYF	TGTGCCAGCAGCAAAGGAAGGTCCCCGACAGGGATCCAAGAGACCCAGTACTTC
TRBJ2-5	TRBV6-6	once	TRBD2	CASTRGGPETQYF	TGTGCCAGCACCCGGGGGGGCCCCGAGACCCAGTACTTC
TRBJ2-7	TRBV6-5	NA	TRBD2	CASSTSGGYSYEQYF	TGTGCCAGCAGTACTAGCGGGGGCTACTCCTACGAGCAGTACTTC